The 5 T cell receptor beta chains given below trace back to one sample, sequenced in a study of blood T cells in healthy people across ages (dated by TCRdb to the mid-2010s). The library came from 5' RACE. The run used an Illumina HiSeq 2500. A second 7 to 11 cycle PCR used a sample-barcoded 5' primer and a J-beta primer mix. TCRdb trimmed the raw reads at Q25, called clones with MiXCR and kept productive beta chains. All rows with the same CDR3 protein become a single entry with the most common DNA and genes. Recorded for this sample are approximately 1,000,000 distinct CDR3 sequences; around two fifths of them occurred a single time. The top ten constitute under 15% of the sample. Sequencing was carried out using blood. These TCRs come from a man between 18 and 35 years old in good health.

The rearrangement links TRBV28 to TRBJ1-5, with D unclear. V was pared by 7 bases and J by 0 bases, with 13 bases between. Germline V lookup: CDR1 MDHEN, CDR2 SYDVKM. There are 15 residues in the CDR3. Here the CDR3 DNA reads TGTGCCAGCACTGCGAGTCTTGATAGCAATCAGCCCCAGCATTTT. Amino acid sequence: CASTASLDSNQPQHF.

The gene calls are TRBV20-1 and TRBJ2-2; D may be TRBD2 (8 bases). V lost 4 bases and J 1 base, leaving 13 bases between the germline ends. Germline lookup yields CDR1 DFQATT and CDR2 SNEGSKA (reference sequence). This CDR3 contains 15 residues. The CDR3 loop is CSATGRDRNTGELFF. The CDR3 nucleotides are TGCAGTGCTACCGGGAGGGACAGGAACACCGGGGAGCTGTTTTTT.

The genes are TRBV6-6 and TRBJ2-1; 8 nucleotides line up with TRBD2. This CDR3 is built from 14 residues. Per germline, CDR1 MNHNY and CDR2 SVGAGI (reference sequence). V shed 6 bases, J shed 5 bases, and the junction held 6 bases outside the gene matches. The CDR3 DNA reads as TGTGCCAGCAGGCCCCCGGGAGGGAACAATGAGCAGTTCTTC. Translated: CASRPPGGNNEQFF.

As concerns this clonotype: A junction boundary mismatches the germline segment, possibly from a read error. The V and J genes are TRBV12-3 or TRBV12-4 and TRBJ1-1, with D unresolved. This CDR3 has 13 residues. CDR3 sequence: CASSFDMDTEAFF. The CDR3 DNA reads TGTGCCAGTAGTTTTGATATGGACACTGAAGCTTTCTTT.

The chain links TRBV10-3 to TRBJ2-7, with TRBD1 identical over 10 bases. Germline V CDR1 and CDR2: ENHRY, SYGVKD. CDR3 length: 16 residues. The trim removed 5 bases at V and 4 bases at J, leaving 11 bases unmatched. This CDR3 reads CAISKIRDRGDYEQYF. For the CDR3, the DNA is TGTGCCATCAGTAAGATACGGGACAGGGGAGATTACGAGCAGTACTTC.